These 8 T cell receptor beta chains originate from one sample sequenced in a study of PD-1 blockade in classical Hodgkin lymphoma. No patient escaped relapse after autologous stem cell transplantation, and brentuximab vedotin exposure varied. The assay was immunoSEQ multiplex PCR, and TCRdb's table has in-frame clones only and misses some. The repertoire has approximately 100,000 clones, 85% to 90% of them found once; the top ten carry 5.5% to 8.5%. The input for sequencing was peripheral blood mononuclear cells (PBMCs), taken before the second cycle of nivolumab. The receptors originated from a human donor with classical Hodgkin lymphoma.

This rearrangement joins TRBV6-9 to TRBJ1-2; D perhaps matches TRBD1 (5 bases). CDR1 and CDR2 from the germline V gene are MNHGY and SVAAGI. The CDR3 is 14 residues long. The V gene lost 5 bases and the J gene lost 1 base, with 11 bases spanning the gap. Here the CDR3 DNA reads TGTGCCAGCAGTGTCTTGGGGGATAACTATGGCTACACCTTC. Translated, it gives CASSVLGDNYGYTF.

Only one count was recorded for this clone. The chain combines TRBV11-2 with TRBJ1-4, with 7 bases lining up with TRBD1. CDR1 is SGHAT, CDR2 FQNNGV, per germline. The V segment lost 3 bases and the J segment 6 bases; nucleotides outside the gene matches: 4. CDR3 size: 14 residues. In DNA form, the CDR3 reads TGTGCCAGCAGCTTGTCAGGGGGGTATGAAAAACTGTTTTTT. It translates to CASSLSGGYEKLFF.

Here the CDR3 DNA reads TGTGCCAGCAGCATAGACAGGGTTTCCTACGAGCAGTACTTC. This gives the protein CASSIDRVSYEQYF. The rearrangement uses TRBV5-4 and TRBJ2-7; 7 nucleotides align to TRBD1. Germline-derived CDR1 and CDR2 are SGHNT and YYREEE (reference sequence). The CDR3 covers 14 residues. J was trimmed by 1 base and V by 4 bases; bases with no gene match: 5.

J is TRBJ1-1 and V is TRBV25-1, with 8 nucleotides matching TRBD1. Germline trimming cut 3 bases from V and 5 bases from J; bases unmatched to any gene: 5. Germline loops: CDR1 MGHDK, CDR2 SYGVNS. The CDR3 is 14 residues long. The CDR3 coding sequence is TGTGCCAGCAGTGAGGCCACAGGGGGGACTGAAGCTTTCTTT. Translating it yields CASSEATGGTEAFF.

The chain uses TRBV10-3 and TRBJ1-1; no clear D. The CDR3 consists of 12 residues. CDR1 and CDR2 from the germline V gene are ENHRY and SYGVKD. Trimming pared 5 bases from V and 5 bases from J, leaving 9 bases between. The CDR3: CAISFDGTEAFF. CDR3 nucleotide sequence: TGTGCCATCAGTTTCGATGGGACTGAAGCTTTCTTT.

For the CDR3, the DNA is TGTGCCAGCAGTTTTTGGCAGGCCCACTACGAGCAGTACTTC. It is translated as CASSFWQAHYEQYF. The J gene is TRBJ2-7, the V gene TRBV28; D uncertain. Trimming removed 3 bases at V and 3 bases at J, with 12 bases between. This CDR3 region has 14 residues. Germline CDR1 reads MDHEN; CDR2 reads SYDVKM.

This clone appeared once. The V call is TRBV27, the J call TRBJ2-1; D is uncertain. CDR1 MNHEY and CDR2 SMNVEV come from the germline V gene (reference sequence). Trimming took 2 bases from V and 3 from J, leaving 8 bases between them. This CDR3 has 14 residues. CDR3 in DNA: TGTGCCAGCAGTTTAATGACGGACTACAATGAGCAGTTCTTC. It yields the protein CASSLMTDYNEQFF.

This CDR3 is CAHARDALEETQYF. Here the CDR3 DNA reads TGTGCCCACGCCCGGGACGCCCTCGAAGAGACCCAGTACTTC. The V call is TRBV10-3, the J call TRBJ2-5; D is perhaps TRBD1 or TRBD2 (5 bases each). The CDR3 sequence is 14 residues long. Germline CDR1 is ENHRY and CDR2 is SYGVKD. Trimming removed 11 bases at V and 3 bases at J, with 19 bases between.